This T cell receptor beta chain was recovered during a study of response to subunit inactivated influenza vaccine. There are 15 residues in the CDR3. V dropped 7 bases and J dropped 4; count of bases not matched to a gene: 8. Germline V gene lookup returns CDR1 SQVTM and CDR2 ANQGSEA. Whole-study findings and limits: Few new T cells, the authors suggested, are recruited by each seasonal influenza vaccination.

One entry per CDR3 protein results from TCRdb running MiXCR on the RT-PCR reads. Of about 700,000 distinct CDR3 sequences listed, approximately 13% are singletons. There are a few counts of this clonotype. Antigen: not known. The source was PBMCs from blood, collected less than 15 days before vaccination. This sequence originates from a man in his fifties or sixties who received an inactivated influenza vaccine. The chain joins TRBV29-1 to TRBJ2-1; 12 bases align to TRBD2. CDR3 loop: CSAVTTSGGYNEQFF. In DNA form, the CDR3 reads TGCAGCGCCGTAACAACTAGCGGGGGGTACAATGAGCAGTTCTTC.